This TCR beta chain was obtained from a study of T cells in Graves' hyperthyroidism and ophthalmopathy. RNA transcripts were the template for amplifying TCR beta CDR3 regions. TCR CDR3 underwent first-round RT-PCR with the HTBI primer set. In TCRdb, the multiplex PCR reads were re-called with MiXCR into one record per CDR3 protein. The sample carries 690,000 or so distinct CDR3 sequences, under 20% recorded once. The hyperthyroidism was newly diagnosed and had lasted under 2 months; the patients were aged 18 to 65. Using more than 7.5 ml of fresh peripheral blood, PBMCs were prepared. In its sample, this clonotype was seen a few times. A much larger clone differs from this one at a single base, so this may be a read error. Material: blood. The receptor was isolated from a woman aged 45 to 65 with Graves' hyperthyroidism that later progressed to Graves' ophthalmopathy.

CDR3 nucleotides: TGTGCCAGCAGCCCATTTGAAGGGACCCAGTACTTC. This gives the protein CASSPFEGTQYF. The rearrangement uses TRBV3-1 and TRBJ2-5; D is ambiguous. Germline V lookup: CDR1 LGHDT, CDR2 YNNKEL (reference sequence). Trimming left V 4 bases short and J 7 bases short, with 10 bases between. The CDR3 length is 12 residues.